One sample yielded the 19 T cell receptor beta chains listed below, sequenced in a study of tumor and adjacent non-tumor tissue in lung cancer. This sample's RNA came from whole unsorted tissue. This non-tumor lung sample came from over 3 cm beyond the tumor edge. Three rounds of nested PCR, following a modified ARM-PCR protocol, produced the TCRbeta library. A single record per CDR3 protein comes from TCRdb applying MiXCR to the multiplex PCR reads. This sample yields over 100,000 distinct CDR3 sequences, of which 60% to 70% are seen a single time; around a fifth belongs to the top ten. Sequencing input: distant non-tumor lung tissue. The receptors were gathered from a man in his sixties with non-small cell lung cancer.

Points on this clonotype: At one end the junction does not follow the germline gene, possibly because of a read error. The V and J genes are TRBV11-3 and TRBJ1-4; possibly TRBD1 for D (6 bases). Germline CDR1 reads SGHNT; CDR2 reads YENEEA. The CDR3 extends over 14 amino acids. The CDR3 here is CASSRVRGTEKLFF. CDR3 bases: TGCGCCAGCAGCCGGGTCAGGGGAACGGAAAAACTGTTTTTT.

This clonotype appeared a few times. Compared with germline, one end of the junction differs, possibly owing to a read error. The genes are TRBV7-3 and TRBJ1-1, with D maybe TRBD1 (5 bases). The CDR3 runs 14 residues. From germline, CDR1 is SGHTA and CDR2 FQGTGA. This CDR3 reads CAGSLQGVNTGAFF. The CDR3 DNA sequence: TGTGCCGGCAGCTTACAAGGGGTGAACACTGGAGCTTTCTTT.

A note on this clonotype: This could be a read error, since a much larger clone is one nucleotide away. The V call is TRBV4-1, the J call TRBJ1-1; 11 positions match TRBD1. The CDR3 has 15 residues. Germline CDR1 reads MGHRA; CDR2 reads YSYEKL. V trimming: 2 bases; J trimming: 5 bases; junction bases outside the gene matches: 4. Written as DNA, the CDR3 is TGCGCCAGCAGCCAAAGGACAGGGGGCAGTACTGAAGCTTTCTTT. Its translation: CASSQRTGGSTEAFF.

The rearrangement joins TRBV7-9 to TRBJ1-2; D is perhaps TRBD1 (5 bases). The germline CDR1 and CDR2 sequences are SEHNR and FQNEAQ (reference sequence). Trimming took off 6 bases at V and 2 bases at J, with 13 bases between the two ends. This CDR3 has 14 residues. DNA for the CDR3: TGTGCCAGCAGTCTCCACAGGATAAACTATGGCTACACCTTC. Translation: CASSLHRINYGYTF.

This clonotype has ten or more counts. V usage is TRBV12-3 or TRBV12-4 and J usage is TRBJ1-2, with no clear D. V gave up 6 bases and J gave up 8 bases, with 19 bases separating them. CDR3 length: 14 amino acids. CDR3 loop: CASSYYVGKRGYTF. The CDR3 DNA is TGTGCCAGCAGCTATTACGTCGGGAAAAGAGGCTACACCTTC.

In its sample, this clonotype was seen a few times. An end of the junction differs from the germline gene, which may be a read error. The J gene is TRBJ2-2, the V gene TRBV28; the D gene is possibly TRBD2 (5 bases). This CDR3 has 13 amino acids. The germline V gene has CDR1 MDHEN and CDR2 SYDVKM. CDR3 nucleotide sequence: TGTGTCAGCAGCCGGGGTCCCACCGGGGAGCTGTTTTTT. The encoded protein is CVSSRGPTGELFF.

This clonotype was observed a few times. V usage is TRBV2 and J usage is TRBJ1-5; no definite D call. Germline assignment: CDR1 SNHLY and CDR2 FYNNEI. V was cut by 6 bases and J by 2 bases, with 11 bases left in between. CDR3 length equals 14 residues. CDR3 sequence: CASRVERGNQPQHF. CDR3 bases: TGTGCCAGCAGGGTGGAGAGGGGCAATCAGCCCCAGCATTTT.

To note about this clonotype: A much larger clone lies one base from this, so it may be a read error. The chain combines TRBV12-3 or TRBV12-4 with TRBJ2-1; no definite D call. This CDR3 is 13 amino acids long. The V and J ends lost 2 bases and 8 bases respectively, with 10 bases between them. In DNA form, the CDR3 reads TGTGCCAGCAGTTTAAGGTGGGTCGATGAGCAGTTCTTC. It encodes CASSLRWVDEQFF.

A note on this clonotype: A read error may account for a junction end that differs from germline. The chain uses TRBV7-9 and TRBJ2-7; D might be TRBD2 (6 bases). The CDR3 covers 16 residues. Germline V CDR1 and CDR2: SEHNR, FQNEAQ (reference sequence). CDR3 protein: CAGSNHFGLQTYEQYF. The CDR3 DNA follows: TGTGCCGGCAGCAATCATTTTGGACTACAGACCTACGAGCAGTACTTC. Using reference TRBV7-9 and TRBJ2-7 for the parts outside the CDR3, the full variable domain is DTGVSQNPRHKITKRGQNVTFRCDPISEHNRLYWYRQTLGQGPEFLTYFQNEAQLEKSRLLSDRFSAERPKGSFSTLEIQRTEQGDSAMYLCAGSNHFGLQTYEQYFGPGTRLTVT.

This clonotype was counted a single time. Germline is not matched at one junction end, which may reflect a read error. The gene calls are TRBV29-1 and TRBJ2-6; weak D call: TRBD1 (6 bases). The V gene's germline CDR1 is SQVTM and CDR2 ANQGSEA. The CDR3 has 14 amino acids. The CDR3 sequence is CSVYGGSRANVLTF. In DNA form, the CDR3 reads TGCAGCGTTTATGGGGGCTCTCGGGCCAACGTCCTGACTTTT.

The chain is built from TRBV12-3 or TRBV12-4 and TRBJ1-1; no definite D call. CDR3 length: 13 residues. Trimming took off 3 bases at V and 2 bases at J, with 7 bases between the two ends. The CDR3 is CASSLMINTEAFF. CDR3 bases: TGTGCCAGCAGTTTGATGATAAACACTGAAGCTTTCTTT.

This clonotype was counted at least ten times. J is TRBJ1-6 and V is TRBV4-1; TRBD1 matches at 7 bases. CDR3 length: 17 residues. V dropped 0 bases and J dropped 2; count of bases not matched to a gene: 4. Germline CDR1 is MGHRA and CDR2 is YSYEKL. In nucleotides, the CDR3 is TGCGCCAGCAGCCAAGATTTTACAGGGGCCTATAATTCACCCCTCCACTTT. Translation gives CASSQDFTGAYNSPLHF.

This clonotype was counted between two and nine times. Given a much more abundant clone one base away, this may be a read error. The conserved final phenylalanine or tryptophan is absent from the CDR3, which likely points to a read error. The chain carries TRBV6-5 and TRBJ1-5; 8 positions match TRBD1. J lost 6 bases, V lost 5 bases, and 0 bases had no gene match. From germline, CDR1 is MNHEY and CDR2 SVGAGI. The CDR3 loop spans 12 amino acids. The DNA of the CDR3 is TGTGCCAGCAGTACAGGGGGTCAGCCCCAGCATTCT. This gives the protein CASSTGGQPQHS.

This clonotype was counted at least ten times. V is TRBV29-1 and J is TRBJ2-7; D might be TRBD2 (5 bases). The CDR3 runs to 13 residues. Trimming left V 7 bases short and J 0 bases short, with 13 bases between. Per the germline V gene, CDR1 is SQVTM and CDR2 is ANQGSEA. The CDR3 nucleotides are TGCAGCGCCACCCGAGGGATCTCCTACGAGCAGTACTTC. Protein product: CSATRGISYEQYF.

As for this clonotype: Germline is not matched at one junction end, which may reflect a read error. J is TRBJ2-6 and V is TRBV11-3; tentatively, D is TRBD1 (6 bases). CDR1 and CDR2 from the germline V gene are SGHNT and YENEEA. This CDR3 has 15 amino acids. The CDR3 sequence is CANCQQGPGANVLTF. CDR3 coding DNA: TGTGCCAACTGCCAACAGGGTCCTGGGGCCAACGTCCTGACATTC.

Remarks on this clonotype: The germline gene is not matched at one end of the junction; a read error may be the cause. The J gene is TRBJ2-1, the V gene TRBV29-1; no reliable D call. The CDR3 spans 15 residues. Germline loops: CDR1 SQVTM, CDR2 ANQGSEA. The CDR3 sequence is CRVEGKHSFYNEQFF. CDR3 sequence (DNA): TGCAGAGTTGAAGGCAAACACAGTTTCTACAATGAGCAGTTCTTC.

A remark on this clonotype: Because it lacks the conserved phenylalanine or tryptophan at the end, this CDR3 is likely a read error. It is unclear where the CDR3 begins or ends on the DNA, so no DNA is shown, and the CDR3 is as TCRdb lists it. The V gene is TRBV5-1, the J gene TRBJ2-7; the tabulated D call, TRBD2, remains unverified against the DNA. A total of 15 residues make up the CDR3, ends included. The germline gives CDR1 SGHRS, CDR2 YFSETQ. This chain's CDR3 is CASSMLSGATYEQHL.

This clonotype was counted at least ten times. The V call is TRBV5-1, the J call TRBJ2-1; a possible D gene is TRBD1 (8 bases). This CDR3 has 15 amino acids. Germline V gene sequence: CDR1 SGHRS, CDR2 YFSETQ. The ends were cut back, 0 bases at V and 6 bases at J, with 13 bases in the middle. DNA of the CDR3: TGCGCCAGCAGCTTGGGGACAGGGAGGGTCAATGAGCAGTTCTTC. Its translation is CASSLGTGRVNEQFF.

About this clonotype itself: The junction departs from the called germline gene at one end, perhaps through a read error. J is TRBJ2-7 and V is TRBV6-2 or TRBV6-3; D not certain. CDR1 is MNHEY, CDR2 SVGEGT, per germline. This CDR3 spans 12 amino acids. CDR3 sequence: CASRQSSYDQNF. As DNA, the CDR3 is TGTGCCAGCCGTCAAAGCTCCTACGATCAGAACTTC.